Each of the 9 T cell receptor beta chains below was sequenced from the same sample in a study of shared clonotypes between healthy human individuals. Method: immunoSEQ multiplex PCR; TCRdb's copy keeps in-frame clones and lacks some. This table has 550,000 to 850,000 clones, about 74% appearing once. Material for sequencing was memory CD4+ T cells sorted from blood. This sample's subset: CD45RA-negative fraction. The origin of the receptors is a woman aged 30 to 39 in good health.

The chain employs TRBV6-1 and TRBJ2-1; 8 nucleotides match TRBD2. V was clipped by 7 bases and J by 12 bases; unmatched bases: 17. This CDR3 contains 15 residues. Germline values: CDR1 MNHNS, CDR2 SASEGT. The CDR3 reads CASKTGTSDRWAQFF. CDR3 nucleotide sequence: TGTGCCAGCAAAACCGGGACTAGTGATCGATGGGCGCAGTTCTTC.

This sequence joins TRBV5-5 and TRBJ1-2; 8 positions match TRBD1. From germline, CDR1 is SGHKS and CDR2 YYEKEE (reference sequence). The ends lost 4 bases at V and 5 bases at J; junction bases unmatched: 10. This CDR3 is built from 15 residues. CDR3 DNA: TGTGCCAGCAGCGACGGACAGGGAGTGAGATATGGCTACACCTTC. It encodes CASSDGQGVRYGYTF.

The chain carries TRBV7-7 and TRBJ2-5; TRBD1 is a possible D gene (6 bases). This CDR3 is built from 13 residues. Germline V CDR1 and CDR2: SSHAT, FNYEAQ (reference sequence). Trimming shortened V by 1 base and J by 3 bases, and 6 bases separated the two germline ends. The CDR3 coding sequence is TGTGCCAGCAGCTTAGGGACAGAAGAGACCCAGTACTTC. This translates into CASSLGTEETQYF. The variable domain in full, with the rest retrieved from reference TRBV7-7 and TRBJ2-5, is GAGVSQSPRYKVTKRGQDVTLRCDPISSHATLYWYQQALGQGPEFLTYFNYEAQPDKSGLPSDRFSAERPEGSISTLTIQRTEQRDSAMYRCASSLGTEETQYFGPGTRLLVL.

This clone turned up a few times. V gene TRBV29-1 combines with J gene TRBJ2-5; 9 bases align to TRBD2. This CDR3 comprises 14 residues. Germline loops: CDR1 SQVTM, CDR2 ANQGSEA. With 2 bases clipped from V and 6 bases from J, the junction kept 7 bases outside the gene matches. DNA for the CDR3: TGCAGCGTTGAACGATATAGCGGGAGCCAGACCCAGTACTTC. Translated, it gives CSVERYSGSQTQYF.

The chain uses TRBV9 and TRBJ2-6, with no clear D. V shed 3 bases and J shed 0 bases, with 7 bases lying between them. CDR3 length: 15 residues. Per germline, CDR1 SGDLS and CDR2 YYNGEE. CDR3: CASSGYFSGANVLTF. For the CDR3, the DNA is TGTGCCAGCAGCGGCTACTTCTCTGGGGCCAACGTCCTGACTTTC.

The chain combines TRBV4-1 with TRBJ2-1, with D uncertain. Germline V CDR1 and CDR2: MGHRA, YSYEKL. The CDR3 is 13 residues long. Between the trimmed V and J ends, which lost 1 base and 4 bases, there was a span of 5 bases. This CDR3 reads CASSQVRYNEQFF. The DNA of the CDR3 is TGCGCCAGCAGCCAAGTTAGGTACAATGAGCAGTTCTTC.

This rearrangement joins TRBV28 to TRBJ1-1; no reliable D call. This CDR3 spans 12 amino acids. The germline V and J ends were trimmed by 10 bases and 1 base, with 10 bases remaining between them. In germline, CDR1 is MDHEN, CDR2 SYDVKM. The CDR3 bases are TGTGCCATAGAGGGCCCGAACACTGAAGCTTTCTTT. It yields the protein CAIEGPNTEAFF.

This clone has more than one count but fewer than ten. V gene TRBV6-1 combines with J gene TRBJ2-1; TRBD1 is a possible D gene (6 bases). The CDR3 length is 16 residues. The V end lost 2 bases, the J end lost 5 bases, and 16 bases lay between the germline ends. Germline lookup yields CDR1 MNHNS and CDR2 SASEGT. The CDR3 loop reads CASSEMTGTGNNEQFF. DNA of the CDR3: TGTGCCAGCAGTGAAATGACAGGAACCGGCAACAATGAGCAGTTCTTC.

The chain combines TRBV5-8 with TRBJ2-5; D gene uncertain. Germline assignment: CDR1 SGHTS and CDR2 YDEGEE. Deletions cut 0 bases from V and 5 bases from J, with 14 bases between. CDR3 size: 15 residues. This CDR3 reads CASSLALSQRETQYF. The CDR3 region has the DNA TGTGCCAGCAGCTTGGCCTTGAGTCAGCGCGAGACCCAGTACTTC.